One and the same sample provided the 10 T cell receptor beta chains below, sequenced in a study of T cells in localized non-small cell lung cancer. The protocol was immunoSEQ multiplex PCR, while the TCRdb copy is restricted to in-frame clones and leaves out a portion. The table lists around 35,000 clones, about 80% of them singletons. The sample was peripheral blood, taken before any cancer treatment. These receptors were taken from a male donor at least 60 years old with stage III squamous cell lung carcinoma.

V usage is TRBV5-1 and J usage is TRBJ2-5; D not certain. Trimming pared 5 bases from V and 7 bases from J, leaving 18 bases between. Looked up from germline, CDR1 is SGHRS and CDR2 is YFSETQ. The CDR3 has 14 amino acids. CDR3 sequence: CASRPTGPEGTQYF. The CDR3 bases are TGCGCCAGCAGACCAACTGGCCCAGAAGGGACCCAGTACTTC.

The chain is built from TRBV4-3 and TRBJ1-1, with 7 bases identical to TRBD1. The CDR3 covers 15 residues. In germline, CDR1 is LGHNA, CDR2 YSLEER. V was clipped by 1 base and J by 3 bases; unmatched bases: 5. The CDR3 is CASSQVDRADTEAFF. The CDR3 DNA sequence: TGCGCCAGCAGCCAAGTTGACAGGGCGGACACTGAAGCTTTCTTT.

This clone occurred once. The chain uses TRBV4-3 and TRBJ1-2; unclear D gene. V lost 1 base to trimming and J lost 4 bases, with 7 bases between them. The V gene's germline CDR1 is LGHNA and CDR2 YSLEER. The length of the CDR3 is 13 residues. The CDR3 protein is CASSQGESYGYTF. The CDR3 coding sequence is TGCGCCAGCAGCCAAGGGGAATCCTATGGCTACACCTTC.

V and J are TRBV19 and TRBJ2-1; D remains ambiguous. V gave up 10 bases and J gave up 2 bases, with 12 bases separating them. The CDR3 consists of 13 residues. Germline loops: CDR1 LNHDA, CDR2 SQIVND (reference sequence). For the CDR3, the DNA is TGTGCCACAAGAGACGGGCCCTACAATGAGCAGTTCTTC. This codes for CATRDGPYNEQFF.

The V and J genes are TRBV28 and TRBJ1-1, with D perhaps matching TRBD1 (5 bases). Germline V lookup: CDR1 MDHEN, CDR2 SYDVKM. The CDR3 is 16 residues long. V was trimmed by 1 base and J by 4 bases, leaving 16 bases between them. For the CDR3, the DNA is TGTGCCAGCAGTTTATACTCAGGGTTCATCGCCACTGAAGCTTTCTTT. Protein product: CASSLYSGFIATEAFF.

This chain uses TRBV11-2 with TRBJ2-7, with 8 bases matching TRBD1. CDR1 and CDR2 (germline): SGHAT, FQNNGV. With V trimmed by 5 bases and J by 5 bases, 2 bases remained unmatched. CDR3 length: 12 amino acids. This CDR3 is CASSRTGHEQYF. DNA for the CDR3: TGTGCCAGCAGCCGGACAGGGCACGAGCAGTACTTC. The whole variable domain, filled in from reference TRBV11-2 and TRBJ2-7, reads EAGVAQSPRYKIIEKRQSVAFWCNPISGHATLYWYQQILGQGPKLLIQFQNNGVVDDSQLPKDRFSAERLKGVDSTLKIQPAKLEDSAVYLCASSRTGHEQYFGPGTRLTVT.

CDR3 nucleotide sequence: TGTGCCAGCAGCGTAGGAGACAGGCCCTCCTACGAGCAGTACTTC. This sequence encodes CASSVGDRPSYEQYF. The chain links TRBV9 to TRBJ2-7, with TRBD1 as a possible D gene (6 bases). Trimming shortened V by 0 bases and J by 0 bases, and 10 bases separated the two germline ends. The germline V gene has CDR1 SGDLS and CDR2 YYNGEE. CDR3 length: 15 residues.

As DNA, the CDR3 is TGTGCCAGCAGTCAGATGCTAGCGGGAGGGCTGGAGCAGTACTTC. It codes for CASSQMLAGGLEQYF. The chain employs TRBV28 and TRBJ2-7; 12 bases match TRBD2. Per the germline V gene, CDR1 is MDHEN and CDR2 is SYDVKM. There are 15 residues in the CDR3. J was trimmed by 7 bases and V by 5 bases; bases with no gene match: 9.

The chain is built from TRBV4-3 and TRBJ1-2, with D tentatively TRBD1 (6 bases). Trimming removed 0 bases at V and 9 bases at J, with 17 bases between. Germline lookup yields CDR1 LGHNA and CDR2 YSLEER. The CDR3 consists of 15 residues. The CDR3 bases are TGCGCCAGCAGCCAAGACGGGGGCAGGAGCAGCCGCTACACCTTC. It is translated as CASSQDGGRSSRYTF.

The chain carries TRBV7-9 and TRBJ2-5; D unresolved. CDR3 size: 14 residues. Germline values: CDR1 SEHNR, CDR2 FQNEAQ (reference sequence). V gave up 1 base and J gave up 2 bases, with 8 bases separating them. The CDR3 here is CASSLGDGQETQYF. CDR3 DNA: TGTGCCAGCAGCTTAGGAGACGGACAAGAGACCCAGTACTTC.